A selection of T cell receptor beta chains follows, all from one sample in a study of human T cells and chemical hapten exposure. TCRdb reanalysed the RACE reads using MiXCR and keeps one entry per CDR3 protein. Of a few hundred thousand distinct CDR3 sequences detected, more than 5% appear once; the ten largest clones hold 4.5% to 6%. The sequenced sample was whole blood, obtained in connection with sensitization to the hapten diphenylcyclopropenone (DPC). All receptors come from a young woman with alopecia areata. Some clones in this sample may be carry-over from other donors' samples. Each CDR3 is given with its conserved first and last residue. A D gene is named only where the DNA matches it firmly. Where a row states a size, it is once, few, many or the class of an expanded clone; other rows omit it.

D gene	V gene	clone size	J gene	CDR3 length	CDR3 protein	CDR3 DNA
-	TRBV7-9	few	TRBJ2-2	13	CASSPRKTGELFF	TGTGCCAGCAGCCCACGGAAGACCGGGGAGCTGTTTTTT
TRBD1	TRBV20-1	few	TRBJ1-1	14	CSASKDRGVSEAFF	TGCAGTGCTAGTAAGGACAGGGGGGTATCTGAAGCTTTCTTT
-	TRBV5-1	few	TRBJ2-3	16	CASSLAAGPPTDTQYF	TGCGCCAGCAGCTTGGCGGCGGGGCCTCCCACAGATACGCAGTATTTT
-	TRBV6-5	-	TRBJ2-3	14	CASSYTAVQDTQYF	TGTGCCAGCAGTTACACGGCTGTCCAGGATACGCAGTATTTT
-	TRBV24-1	-	TRBJ2-1	11	CATSGVYEQFF	TGTGCCACCAGTGGGGTCTATGAGCAGTTCTTC
-	TRBV20-1	few	TRBJ1-4	13	CSARVWTYEKLFF	TGCAGTGCTAGAGTCTGGACATATGAAAAACTGTTTTTT
-	TRBV28	few	TRBJ2-2	12	CASGVMAGELFF	TGCGCTTCAGGAGTAATGGCCGGGGAGCTGTTTTTT
TRBD2	TRBV20-1	many	TRBJ2-3	14	CSARQRGGSDTQYF	TGCAGTGCCCGTCAGCGGGGGGGCTCAGATACGCAGTATTTT
TRBD1	TRBV4-3	many	TRBJ1-4	16	CASSQDSTGGNEKLFF	TGCGCCAGCAGCCAAGATAGCACAGGGGGAAATGAAAAACTGTTTTTT
-	TRBV5-1	many	TRBJ1-6	14	CASSFGTDRFGLHF	TGCGCCAGCAGCTTTGGGACGGACCGCTTCGGCCTCCACTTT
-	TRBV3-1	many	TRBJ1-5	16	CASSQGTVGGIRPQHF	TGTGCCAGCAGCCAAGGGACCGTGGGGGGAATTCGGCCCCAGCATTTT
-	TRBV2	-	TRBJ2-3	16	CASSLRERYYTDTQYF	TGTGCCAGCAGTCTGAGGGAGCGGTATTACACAGATACGCAGTATTTT
-	TRBV29-1	many	TRBJ1-1	14	CSVALRTANTEAFF	TGCAGCGTCGCGCTTCGGACGGCTAACACTGAAGCTTTCTTT
TRBD2	TRBV5-1	-	TRBJ2-7	15	CASSSRPGLAYEQYF	TGCGCCAGCAGCTCCCGCCCGGGACTAGCCTACGAGCAGTACTTC
-	TRBV2	-	TRBJ2-5	13	CASRRETEETQYF	TGTGCCAGCAGGAGGGAAACAGAAGAGACCCAGTACTTC
-	TRBV2	-	TRBJ2-4	14	CASSEALTKNIQYF	TGTGCCAGCAGTGAAGCTCTAACCAAAAACATTCAGTACTTC
-	TRBV4-3	-	TRBJ2-1	16	CASSEGGTGGYNEQFF	TGCGCCAGCAGCGAGGGAGGGACAGGAGGATACAATGAGCAGTTCTTC
TRBD2	TRBV29-1	few	TRBJ2-3	13	CSVERGGTDTQYF	TGCAGCGTTGAGCGGGGGGGCACAGATACGCAGTATTTT
TRBD2	TRBV11-2	-	TRBJ2-1	14	CASSRLAGGPEQFF	TGTGCCAGCAGCCGACTAGCGGGGGGGCCAGAGCAGTTCTTC
TRBD1	TRBV7-2	-	TRBJ2-1	14	CASSSSGGYNEQFF	TGTGCCAGCAGCTCGTCAGGGGGCTACAATGAGCAGTTCTTC
-	TRBV29-1	many	TRBJ1-1	15	CSVAGVNSLNTEAFF	TGCAGCGTTGCGGGGGTTAACAGCTTGAACACTGAAGCTTTCTTT
-	TRBV5-6	few	TRBJ2-1	16	CASSLAPQGAYNEQFF	TGTGCCAGCAGCTTGGCCCCCCAGGGAGCCTACAATGAGCAGTTCTTC
TRBD1	TRBV20-1	few	TRBJ1-1	16	CSARDPRTGVGTEAFF	TGCAGTGCTAGAGATCCCCGGACAGGGGTGGGCACTGAAGCTTTCTTT
-	TRBV27	many	TRBJ2-1	16	CASSHKGLRIRNEQFF	TGTGCCAGCAGTCACAAAGGACTCAGAATCCGCAATGAGCAGTTCTTC
TRBD1	TRBV7-3	-	TRBJ2-3	13	CASATGATDTQYF	TGTGCCAGCGCGACAGGGGCCACAGATACGCAGTATTTT
-	TRBV12-3/TRBV12-4	many	TRBJ1-3	14	CASSGTVSGNTIYF	TGTGCCAGCAGCGGGACGGTCTCTGGAAACACCATATATTTT
-	TRBV4-3	many	TRBJ1-4	16	CASSPRPGATNEKLFF	TGCGCCAGCAGCCCCCGCCCAGGTGCAACTAATGAAAAACTGTTTTTT
TRBD1	TRBV7-3	-	TRBJ1-3	15	CASSSRDRPLAPIYF	TGTGCCAGCAGCTCTAGGGACAGACCTTTGGCTCCCATATATTTT
-	TRBV6-2/TRBV6-3	-	TRBJ1-3	16	CASSYSPSGSGNTIYF	TGTGCCAGCAGTTACTCCCCCAGCGGCTCTGGAAACACCATATATTTT
-	TRBV20-1	many	TRBJ1-5	14	CSARAGRNNQPQHF	TGCAGTGCTAGGGCCGGACGGAACAATCAGCCCCAGCATTTT
TRBD2	TRBV5-1	many	TRBJ2-7	11	CASSWGGEQYF	TGCGCCAGCAGCTGGGGGGGCGAGCAGTACTTC
-	TRBV5-4	-	TRBJ1-1	14	CASSLRGKNTEAFF	TGTGCCAGCAGCTTGAGGGGGAAGAACACTGAAGCTTTCTTT
TRBD1	TRBV6-5	many	TRBJ2-6	19	CASSYSLGTGPPGANVLTF	TGTGCCAGCAGTTACTCGTTGGGGACAGGGCCCCCTGGGGCCAACGTCCTGACTTTC
-	TRBV7-9	many	TRBJ1-5	17	CASSLSGTQGSNQPQHF	TGTGCCAGCAGCCTCTCCGGGACACAGGGCTCCAATCAGCCCCAGCATTTT
TRBD1	TRBV29-1	-	TRBJ2-5	13	CSVYGQGGETQYF	TGCAGCGTTTACGGACAGGGGGGAGAGACCCAGTACTTC
TRBD2	TRBV5-4	few	TRBJ2-3	16	CASSSRLAISTDTQYF	TGTGCCAGCAGCTCCCGACTAGCCATTAGCACAGATACGCAGTATTTT
-	TRBV20-1	-	TRBJ2-3	14	CSAGTDFGADTQYF	TGCAGTGCCGGAACGGACTTTGGGGCAGATACGCAGTATTTT
-	TRBV7-8	many	TRBJ1-5	18	CASSFRKPGTKQVQPQHF	TGTGCCAGCAGCTTTAGAAAACCGGGGACAAAGCAAGTTCAGCCCCAGCATTTT
TRBD1	TRBV28	few	TRBJ1-2	14	CASLSRDRLNGYTF	TGTGCCAGCCTGAGCCGGGACAGGCTTAATGGCTACACCTTC
TRBD2	TRBV5-1	few	TRBJ2-1	14	CASGGGESYNEQFF	TGCGCCAGCGGCGGGGGGGAGTCCTACAATGAGCAGTTCTTC
-	TRBV6-5	-	TRBJ2-2	16	CASSPIGETNTGELFF	TGTGCCAGCAGTCCCATTGGGGAGACTAACACCGGGGAGCTGTTTTTT